The 16 T cell receptor beta chains reported below all come from one sample, sequenced in a study of HIV-infected children after antiretroviral therapy interruption. A 3' RACE protocol on RNA, with unique molecular identifiers, produced the TCR library. TCRdb processed the 3' RACE reads anew with MiXCR; each CDR3 protein has one entry. The table records fewer than 100,000 distinct CDR3 sequences, around 6.9% of them present only once. Treatment of the sample: PENTA 11 planned treatment interruption arm or continuous ART arm. Source: CD45RA+ CD4+ T cells from PBMCs, pooled from several time points, taken from a donor given antiretroviral therapy, either interrupted or continuous. Subset described: naive CD4+ CD45RA+ CD45RO- T cells. Every receptor here comes from a pool of human donors with HIV.

CDR3 sequence: CASSLLPGQETQYF. In nucleotides, the CDR3 is TGCGCCAGCAGCTTGCTGCCGGGCCAAGAGACCCAGTACTTC. The J gene is TRBJ2-5, the V gene TRBV5-1; no clear D. The CDR3 totals 14 residues. The V end lost 1 base, the J end lost 1 base, and 8 bases lay between the germline ends. Germline V lookup: CDR1 SGHRS, CDR2 YFSETQ.

V gene TRBV19 combines with J gene TRBJ1-1; D call uncertain. This CDR3 region has 13 residues. Per the germline V gene, CDR1 is LNHDA and CDR2 is SQIVND (reference sequence). V dropped 3 bases and J dropped 5 bases, with 10 bases sitting between them. The CDR3 bases are TGTGCCAGTAGTATCCTGCGGGGTACTGAAGCTTTCTTT. Translation gives CASSILRGTEAFF.

Many counts were recorded for this clonotype. The chain joins TRBV10-3 to TRBJ1-2; 9 bases match TRBD1. Germline loops: CDR1 ENHRY, CDR2 SYGVKD. Unmatched junction bases numbered 5, after V lost 7 bases and J lost 8 bases. CDR3 length equals 12 residues. In DNA, the CDR3 is TGTGCCATCACTCCGACAGGGGGAGGCTACACCTTC. It specifies CAITPTGGGYTF.

This clonotype was recorded many times. This chain joins TRBV29-1 and TRBJ2-1, with D unclear. Between the trimmed V and J ends, which lost 8 bases and 7 bases, there was a span of 9 bases. Looked up from germline, CDR1 is SQVTM and CDR2 is ANQGSEA. The CDR3 length is 10 residues. This chain's CDR3 is CSSGRNEQFF. The CDR3 DNA reads as TGCAGCTCAGGCAGGAATGAGCAGTTCTTC.

The sample holds many counts of this clonotype. This chain links TRBV12-3 or TRBV12-4 with TRBJ1-1; 7 bases align to TRBD1. Trimming took 6 bases from V and 8 from J; bases not matched to a gene: 15. The CDR3 is made up of 15 amino acids. The CDR3 here is CASRSRLDRQWEAFF. In DNA, the CDR3 is TGTGCCAGCAGATCCCGTCTGGACAGGCAGTGGGAAGCTTTCTTT.

This clonotype has just a few counts. The V gene is TRBV7-2, the J gene TRBJ1-2; possibly TRBD1 for D (5 bases). Germline CDR1 reads SGHTA; CDR2 reads FQGNSA. The CDR3 loop spans 14 amino acids. V was pared by 4 bases and J by 4 bases, with 13 bases between. This CDR3 is CASSSGTAGYGYTF. The CDR3 region has the DNA TGTGCCAGCAGCTCCGGGACGGCGGGCTATGGCTACACCTTC.

This clonotype was seen many times. This chain links TRBV12-3 or TRBV12-4 with TRBJ2-3; the match to TRBD2 covers 7 bases. V dropped 2 bases and J dropped 0; count of bases not matched to a gene: 8. This CDR3 has 17 amino acids. DNA of the CDR3: TGTGCCAGCAGTTTATGGTACGGGGGGATTAGCACAGATACGCAGTATTTT. Translation: CASSLWYGGISTDTQYF.

This clonotype was seen at least ten times. The chain recombines TRBV10-3 with TRBJ1-5; TRBD1 might be the D (5 bases). Looked up from germline, CDR1 is ENHRY and CDR2 is SYGVKD. V was clipped by 2 bases and J by 4 bases, with 9 bases between them. This CDR3 is built from 14 residues. CDR3 DNA sequence: TGTGCCATCAGTGAGCCAGGGAGGAATCAGCCCCAGCATTTT. This encodes CAISEPGRNQPQHF.

This clonotype was seen only a few times. The rearrangement uses TRBV12-3 or TRBV12-4 and TRBJ2-1, with TRBD2 matching 8 bases. The V and J ends lost 6 bases and 7 bases, in that order; junction bases with no gene match: 14. The CDR3 totals 16 residues. The CDR3 DNA is TGTGCCAGCAGCCCCCTGGATGGCGGGAGGTGGAATGAGCAGTTCTTC. It encodes CASSPLDGGRWNEQFF.

This clonotype was observed many times. This chain uses TRBV5-1 with TRBJ2-5; 7 bases line up with TRBD2. Trimming cost V 1 base and J 4 bases; bases outside gene matches: 4. The length of the CDR3 is 14 residues. The germline V gene encodes CDR1 SGHRS and CDR2 YFSETQ. The CDR3 DNA reads TGCGCCAGCAGCTTGCTTCCGGGAGGAGAGACCCAGTACTTC. Translated, it gives CASSLLPGGETQYF.

This clonotype appeared many times. The CDR3 DNA sequence: TGTGCCAGCAGTCTACGGATCGGGACTAGTTTTGGCGAGCAGTACTTC. Amino acids: CASSLRIGTSFGEQYF. V is TRBV27 and J is TRBJ2-7, with TRBD2 matching over 8 bases. V lost 5 bases to trimming and J lost 6 bases; unmatched junction nucleotides: 15. This CDR3 has 16 amino acids. In germline, CDR1 is MNHEY, CDR2 SMNVEV (reference sequence).

Many counts were recorded for this clonotype. The chain recombines TRBV11-3 with TRBJ2-4; 7 bases agree with TRBD2. This CDR3 is built from 15 residues. Trimming took 4 bases from V and 1 from J; bases not matched to a gene: 4. CDR1 and CDR2 (germline): SGHNT, YENEEA. CDR3 in amino acids: CASSSGLGAKNIQYF. The CDR3 bases are TGTGCCAGCAGCTCCGGACTAGGGGCCAAAAACATTCAGTACTTC.

This clonotype was detected only a few times. This sequence joins TRBV11-3 and TRBJ2-7, with unresolved D. Trimming shortened V by 1 base and J by 5 bases, and 6 bases separated the two germline ends. Germline V gene lookup returns CDR1 SGHNT and CDR2 YENEEA. CDR3 length: 12 residues. In nucleotides, the CDR3 is TGTGCCAGCAGCTTAGGGGTCCACGAGCAGTACTTC. Its protein product is CASSLGVHEQYF.

This clonotype was observed many times. CDR3 residues: CASSLNGPTGELFF. The CDR3 DNA reads TGTGCCAGCAGCTTAAATGGGCCAACCGGGGAGCTGTTTTTT. The rearrangement uses TRBV11-2 and TRBJ2-2; D unresolved. This CDR3 has 14 amino acids. Germline V CDR1 and CDR2: SGHAT, FQNNGV. Trimming took 2 bases from V and 5 from J, leaving 9 bases between them.

This clonotype has more than one count but fewer than ten. V and J are TRBV10-3 and TRBJ1-6; 8 bases agree with TRBD1. With V trimmed by 6 bases and J by 8 bases, 9 bases remained unmatched. Germline CDR1 is ENHRY and CDR2 is SYGVKD. The CDR3 consists of 15 residues. The CDR3 protein is CAIREDRVWYSPLHF. The CDR3 DNA reads TGTGCCATCAGAGAGGACAGGGTCTGGTATTCACCCCTCCACTTT.

Ten or more counts support this clonotype. The chain couples TRBV7-2 to TRBJ1-1, with unresolved D. CDR3 length equals 16 residues. Germline V CDR1 and CDR2: SGHTA, FQGNSA. The V end was cut by 1 base, the J end by 1 base, with 13 bases between. This CDR3 reads CASSLVVGNSNTEAFF. In nucleotides, the CDR3 is TGTGCCAGCAGCTTAGTCGTCGGCAACTCGAACACTGAAGCTTTCTTT.